This T cell receptor (beta chain) derives from a study of T-cell reconstitution after alpha-beta-depleted transplantation in children. CDR1 and CDR2 from the germline V gene are LNHDA and SQIVND (reference sequence). The CDR3 runs 14 residues. Trimming left V 3 bases short and J 0 bases short, with 8 bases between. TCRbeta library preparation incorporated unique molecular identifiers. TCRdb recomputed calls from the PCR reads with MiXCR, one row per CDR3 protein. The sample holds 500,000 to 600,000 distinct CDR3 sequences, approximately 29% seen once. Sequences were derived from PBMCs from the stem cell graft donor, sampled from the stem cell graft. This clonotype was obtained from a human donor who donated a stem cell graft to a child with aplastic anemia. J is TRBJ2-5 and V is TRBV19; D ambiguous. Written as DNA, the CDR3 is TGTGCCAGTAGTATCTGGGGATACCAAGAGACCCAGTACTTC. Translated, it gives CASSIWGYQETQYF.